This TCR beta chain emerged from a study of circulating and synovial CD4+ cells in juvenile arthritis. Method: immunoSEQ multiplex PCR; TCRdb's copy keeps in-frame clones and lacks some. The table includes fewer than 35,000 clones, just over 90% detected once. The CDR3 loop spans 16 amino acids. J was trimmed by 4 bases and V by 1 base; bases with no gene match: 4. Germline CDR1 SGHAT, CDR2 FQNNGV. The sequenced sample was CD4+ T cells from blood. The V call is TRBV11-2, the J call TRBJ2-1; 10 bases fit TRBD2. This receptor was taken from a human donor with juvenile idiopathic arthritis. The CDR3 bases are TGTGCCAGCAGCTTAGTGACTAGCGGGTATTACAATGAGCAGTTCTTC. Amino acids: CASSLVTSGYYNEQFF. Full variable domain (rest looked up from reference TRBV11-2 and TRBJ2-1): EAGVAQSPRYKIIEKRQSVAFWCNPISGHATLYWYQQILGQGPKLLIQFQNNGVVDDSQLPKDRFSAERLKGVDSTLKIQPAKLEDSAVYLCASSLVTSGYYNEQFFGPGTRLTVL.